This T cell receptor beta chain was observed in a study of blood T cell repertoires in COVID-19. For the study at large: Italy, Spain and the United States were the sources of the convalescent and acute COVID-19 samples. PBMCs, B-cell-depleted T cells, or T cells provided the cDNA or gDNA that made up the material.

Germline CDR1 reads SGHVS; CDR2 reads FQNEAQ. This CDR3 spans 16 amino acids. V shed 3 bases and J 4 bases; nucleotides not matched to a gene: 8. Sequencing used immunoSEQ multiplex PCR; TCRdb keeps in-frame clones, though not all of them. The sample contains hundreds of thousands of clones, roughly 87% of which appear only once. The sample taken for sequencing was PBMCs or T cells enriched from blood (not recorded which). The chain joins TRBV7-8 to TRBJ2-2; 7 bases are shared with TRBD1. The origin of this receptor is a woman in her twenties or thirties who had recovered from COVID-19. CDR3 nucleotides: TGTGCCAGCAGCTTGATGGGACAGATCCTCACCGGGGAGCTGTTTTTT. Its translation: CASSLMGQILTGELFF.